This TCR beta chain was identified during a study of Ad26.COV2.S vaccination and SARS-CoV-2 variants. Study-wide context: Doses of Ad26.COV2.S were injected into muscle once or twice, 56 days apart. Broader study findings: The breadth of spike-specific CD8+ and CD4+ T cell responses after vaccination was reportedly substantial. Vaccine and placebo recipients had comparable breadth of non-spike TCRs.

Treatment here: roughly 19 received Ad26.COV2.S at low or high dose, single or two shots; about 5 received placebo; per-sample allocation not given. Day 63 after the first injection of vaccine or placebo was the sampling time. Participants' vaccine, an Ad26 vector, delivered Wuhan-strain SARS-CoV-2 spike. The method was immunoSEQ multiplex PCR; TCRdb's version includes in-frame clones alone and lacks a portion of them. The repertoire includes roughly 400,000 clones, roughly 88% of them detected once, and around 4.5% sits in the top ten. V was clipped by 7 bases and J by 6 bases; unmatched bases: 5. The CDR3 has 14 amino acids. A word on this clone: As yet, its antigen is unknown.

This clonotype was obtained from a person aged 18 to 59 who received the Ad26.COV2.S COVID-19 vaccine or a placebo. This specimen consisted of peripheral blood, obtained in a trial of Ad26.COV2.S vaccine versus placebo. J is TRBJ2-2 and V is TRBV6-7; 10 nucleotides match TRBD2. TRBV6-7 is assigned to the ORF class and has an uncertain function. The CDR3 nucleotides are TGTGCCAGCATCTTAGCGGGAGGTCCCGGGGAGCTGTTTTTT. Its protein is CASILAGGPGELFF.